The sequence of this T cell receptor (beta chain) was determined in a study of T cell responses to AZD1222 COVID-19 vaccine. Overall study findings and caveats: The donor cohort was predominantly white British with a female majority, and clonal diversity may have been underestimated.

Germline-derived CDR1 and CDR2 are MDHEN and SYDVKM. Counting both end residues, the CDR3 totals 17 amino acids. About this clone: Its target is not known. It is unclear where the CDR3 begins or ends on the DNA, so no DNA is shown, and the CDR3 is as TCRdb lists it.

TCRdb's table, derived via immunoSEQ multiplex PCR, lists solely in-frame clones and lacks some. The table includes 150,000 to 250,000 clones, 93% detected once. The specimen comprised peripheral blood, sampled 28 days after the second AZD1222 dose. V is TRBV28 and J is TRBJ1-2; the D call of TRBD1 is as the table states it, not checked on the DNA. The clonotype comes from an adult who received the AZD1222 COVID-19 vaccine. CDR3 protein: CASSFLAGGGGGYGYTF.